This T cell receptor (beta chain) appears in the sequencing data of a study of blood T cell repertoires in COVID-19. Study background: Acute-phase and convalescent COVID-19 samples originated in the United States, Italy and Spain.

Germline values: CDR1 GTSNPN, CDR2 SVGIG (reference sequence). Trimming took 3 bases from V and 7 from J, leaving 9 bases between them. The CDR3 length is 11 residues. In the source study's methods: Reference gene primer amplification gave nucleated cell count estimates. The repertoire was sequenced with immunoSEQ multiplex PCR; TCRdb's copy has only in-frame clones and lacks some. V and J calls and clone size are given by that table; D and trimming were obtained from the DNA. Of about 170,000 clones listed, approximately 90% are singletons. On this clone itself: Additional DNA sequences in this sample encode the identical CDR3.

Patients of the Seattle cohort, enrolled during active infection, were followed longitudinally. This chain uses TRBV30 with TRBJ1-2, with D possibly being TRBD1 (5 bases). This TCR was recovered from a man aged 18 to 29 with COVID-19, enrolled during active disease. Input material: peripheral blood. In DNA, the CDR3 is TGTGCCTGGAGCCAGGGCGGTGGCTACACCTTC. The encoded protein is CAWSQGGGYTF.